Listed here are 21 T cell receptor beta chains from one sample, sequenced in a study of T cell responses to AZD1222 COVID-19 vaccine. The table came from immunoSEQ multiplex PCR; TCRdb's copy has only in-frame clones and leaves some out. The sample includes more than 85,000 clones, over 75% of them seen just once. The specimen was peripheral blood, collected on day 0 of AZD1222 vaccination. The receptor set was obtained from an adult in good health.

The J gene is TRBJ2-5, the V gene TRBV11-2, with D possibly matching TRBD2 (5 bases). CDR1 is SGHAT and CDR2 is FQNNGV in the germline V gene. This CDR3 comprises 12 residues. The ends were cut back, 4 bases at V and 2 bases at J, with 5 bases in the middle. This CDR3 reads CASSWEQETQYF. In DNA form, the CDR3 reads TGTGCCAGCAGCTGGGAGCAAGAGACCCAGTACTTC.

This clone was detected once. The chain employs TRBV6-5 and TRBJ1-3; D is unresolved. CDR3 length equals 14 residues. The germline CDR1 and CDR2 sequences are MNHEY and SVGAGI. Trimming pared 6 bases from V and 1 base from J, leaving 10 bases between. The CDR3 here is CASSALGSGNTIYF. The CDR3 nucleotides are TGTGCCAGCAGCGCCCTCGGGTCTGGAAACACCATATATTTT.

This clone was detected only once. The rearrangement links TRBV7-8 to TRBJ1-2; D remains ambiguous. The ends were cut back, 5 bases at V and 8 bases at J, with 12 bases in the middle. Germline V CDR1 and CDR2: SGHVS, FQNEAQ. This CDR3 comprises 12 residues. The DNA for the CDR3 is TGTGCCAGCAGCCTTACCAACTGGGGCTACACCTTC. Protein product: CASSLTNWGYTF.

The V and J genes are TRBV2 and TRBJ2-7; D might be TRBD2 (5 bases). Germline loops: CDR1 SNHLY, CDR2 FYNNEI. Trimming took off 8 bases at V and 3 bases at J, with 29 bases between the two ends. This CDR3 has 18 amino acids. In DNA, the CDR3 is TGTGCCAGCTGTCCGTATATGATTAGGAGCGGTTACTTCTACGAGCAGTACTTC. It specifies CASCPYMIRSGYFYEQYF.

This clone was seen only once. J is TRBJ1-1 and V is TRBV5-1; 7 nucleotides line up with TRBD1. Germline assignment: CDR1 SGHRS and CDR2 YFSETQ. The CDR3 has 16 residues. V lost 0 bases to trimming and J lost 4 bases; unmatched junction nucleotides: 9. CDR3 coding DNA: TGCGCCAGCAGCTTGGCAGGGGGTAGTGTGGGCACTGAAGCTTTCTTT. Protein sequence: CASSLAGGSVGTEAFF.

The chain combines TRBV6-1 with TRBJ2-4; D gene unclear. Germline V gene data show CDR1 as MNHNS and CDR2 as SASEGT. V was trimmed by 4 bases and J by 0 bases, leaving 19 bases between them. The CDR3 extends over 18 amino acids. In DNA, the CDR3 is TGTGCCAGCAGTGCACTTACCCGGTCGACTCTAGCCAAAAACATTCAGTACTTC. Translating it yields CASSALTRSTLAKNIQYF.

The CDR3 coding sequence is TGTGCCAGCAGCTTGGACGCGGCAGGGACGTACGAGCAGTACTTC. It encodes CASSLDAAGTYEQYF. The rearrangement uses TRBV5-5 and TRBJ2-7; perhaps D is TRBD1 or TRBD2 (5 bases each). Germline V gene sequence: CDR1 SGHKS, CDR2 YYEKEE (reference sequence). The CDR3 contains 15 residues. Trimming removed 0 bases from V and 4 bases from J, with 14 bases in between.

This chain joins TRBV27 and TRBJ1-6, with TRBD1 matching 9 bases. V lost 6 bases to trimming and J lost 5 bases; unmatched junction nucleotides: 8. Germline V CDR1 and CDR2: MNHEY, SMNVEV (reference sequence). The CDR3 covers 16 residues. In nucleotides, the CDR3 is TGTGCCAGCAGGCGGACAGGGGTTTGGGATAATTCACCCCTCCACTTT. Translating gives CASRRTGVWDNSPLHF.

DNA of the CDR3: TGTGCCAGCAGCGGGACCGAGATGAACACTGAAGCTTTCTTT. It yields the protein CASSGTEMNTEAFF. The V call is TRBV9, the J call TRBJ1-1; D remains unclear. V lost 3 bases, J lost 0 bases, and 9 bases lay in between. Germline V gene sequence: CDR1 SGDLS, CDR2 YYNGEE. The CDR3 contains 14 residues.

This clone appeared a single time. The V and J genes are TRBV11-3 and TRBJ2-1, with 8 bases fitting TRBD2. The J segment lost 10 bases and the V segment lost 5 bases, leaving 7 bases of the junction unmatched. The CDR3 is 13 amino acids. Germline V gene lookup returns CDR1 SGHNT and CDR2 YENEEA. CDR3 region: CASSTGLAGEQFF. For the CDR3, the DNA is TGTGCCAGCAGCACTGGACTAGCAGGGGAGCAGTTCTTC.

V usage is TRBV6-5 and J usage is TRBJ2-4; D perhaps matches TRBD2 (6 bases). Trimming left V 0 bases short and J 8 bases short, with 11 bases between. The CDR3 spans 14 residues. The V gene's germline CDR1 is MNHEY and CDR2 SVGAGI. The CDR3 here is CASSYSGPGDIQYF. CDR3 DNA sequence: TGTGCCAGCAGTTACTCAGGTCCGGGGGACATTCAGTACTTC.

This sequence joins TRBV11-3 and TRBJ2-7; 9 bases agree with TRBD1. The J segment lost 3 bases and the V segment lost 5 bases, leaving 2 bases of the junction unmatched. The CDR3 length is 13 residues. Germline CDR1 SGHNT, CDR2 YENEEA. The CDR3 sequence is CASSRDRVYEQYF. Here the CDR3 DNA reads TGTGCCAGCAGCCGGGACAGGGTCTACGAGCAGTACTTC. Full variable domain (remainder filled in from reference TRBV11-3 and TRBJ2-7): EAGVVQSPRYKIIEKKQPVAFWCNPISGHNTLYWYLQNLGQGPELLIRYENEEAVDDSQLPKDRFSAERLKGVDSTLKIQPAELGDSAVYLCASSRDRVYEQYFGPGTRLTVT.

The gene calls are TRBV3-1 (or the pseudogene TRBV3-2) and TRBJ1-3; D is perhaps TRBD1 (6 bases). CDR1 is LGHDT and CDR2 is YNNKEL in the germline V gene (reference sequence). Trimming took off 5 bases at V and 6 bases at J, with 17 bases between the two ends. The length of the CDR3 is 15 residues. In nucleotides, the CDR3 is TGTGCCAGCAGCGAACAACAGGGTCCGTTAAACACCATATATTTT. Amino acid sequence: CASSEQQGPLNTIYF.

This clone turned up a few times. The chain employs TRBV3-1 (or the pseudogene TRBV3-2) and TRBJ1-3, with D maybe TRBD1 (5 bases). From germline, CDR1 is LGHDT and CDR2 YNNKEL (reference sequence). Deletions cut 8 bases from V and 0 bases from J, with 11 bases between. The CDR3 is made up of 14 amino acids. CDR3 loop: CASEGRGSGNTIYF. The CDR3 region has the DNA TGTGCCAGCGAGGGAAGGGGCTCTGGAAACACCATATATTTT.

This clone was found a few times. This rearrangement joins TRBV6-2 or TRBV6-3 to TRBJ2-5, with TRBD2 identical over 9 bases. Trimming at V came to 6 bases and at J to 2 bases, leaving 4 bases not matched to a gene. The CDR3 sequence is 14 residues long. Germline V gene data show CDR1 as MNHEY and CDR2 as SVGEGT. The CDR3 is CASSRTSEQETQYF. In DNA form, the CDR3 reads TGTGCCAGCAGCCGGACTAGCGAACAAGAGACCCAGTACTTC.

The V call is TRBV6-5, the J call TRBJ2-7; either TRBD1 or TRBD2 may supply D (5 bases each). Germline V lookup: CDR1 MNHEY, CDR2 SVGAGI. The CDR3 sequence is 14 residues long. Trimming removed 2 bases at V and 2 bases at J, with 10 bases between. The CDR3 sequence: CASSYRDGPYEQYF. DNA for the CDR3: TGTGCCAGCAGTTACAGGGACGGACCCTACGAGCAGTACTTC.

The rearrangement joins TRBV29-1 to TRBJ1-1; a possible D gene is TRBD1 (5 bases). V lost 1 base, J lost 0 bases, and 6 bases lay in between. CDR1 is SQVTM, CDR2 ANQGSEA, per germline. The CDR3 is 13 residues long. In DNA form, the CDR3 reads TGCAGCGTTGAAGGGGGGATGAACACTGAAGCTTTCTTT. It yields the protein CSVEGGMNTEAFF.

The chain is built from TRBV10-3 and TRBJ2-7; maybe TRBD2 (6 bases). CDR1 ENHRY and CDR2 SYGVKD come from the germline V gene. The length of the CDR3 is 16 residues. Trimming shortened V by 0 bases and J by 1 base, and 13 bases separated the two germline ends. In nucleotides, the CDR3 is TGTGCCATCAGTGAGTCGAAGAGGAGGGGTTCCTACGAGCAGTACTTC. Residues: CAISESKRRGSYEQYF.

Here the CDR3 reads CASSPRGGNEQFF. As DNA, the CDR3 is TGTGCCAGCTCACCACGCGGGGGCAATGAGCAGTTCTTC. V usage is TRBV18 and J usage is TRBJ2-1; 7 positions agree with TRBD2. Germline trimming cut 1 base from V and 6 bases from J; bases unmatched to any gene: 0. Per the germline V gene, CDR1 is KGHSH and CDR2 is LQKENI. The CDR3 length is 13 residues.

The chain carries TRBV27 and TRBJ2-7, with 11 bases matching TRBD1. Germline V lookup: CDR1 MNHEY, CDR2 SMNVEV (reference sequence). Trimming at V came to 6 bases and at J to 4 bases, leaving 8 bases not matched to a gene. The CDR3 contains 15 residues. CDR3 region: CASRAWTGGAYEQYF. CDR3 sequence (DNA): TGTGCCAGCAGGGCTTGGACAGGGGGCGCGTACGAGCAGTACTTC.

This clone came up a few times. The chain joins TRBV11-2 to TRBJ2-3; D gene uncertain. V dropped 5 bases and J dropped 5 bases, with 11 bases sitting between them. The CDR3 totals 13 residues. Germline loops: CDR1 SGHAT, CDR2 FQNNGV. DNA for the CDR3: TGTGCCAGCAGCCCCCGCGGTGGAGATACGCAGTATTTT. Its translation: CASSPRGGDTQYF.